This T cell receptor beta chain stems from a study of metastatic and nonmetastatic thyroid tumors. Overall study context: Patients with malignant and benign thyroid disease provided blood and tumor or nodule tissue, whose repertoires were compared.

The authors' processing: In papillary thyroid cancer, a distant-metastasis classifier was built using CDR3 differences across clinicopathological groups. TCRdb re-analyzed the PCR reads through MiXCR. TCRdb's processing, not the authors' own work, is the source of the V and J calls. The profile covers about 16,000 clones, with approximately 14% appearing a single time and approximately 15% taken by the ten largest. Study conclusions and caveats: Patients with malignant thyroid tumors reportedly had significantly higher TCR beta diversity than those with benign nodules, in blood and tumor.

Trimming shortened V by 1 base and J by 4 bases, and 10 bases separated the two germline ends. This CDR3 spans 14 amino acids. The germline V gene encodes CDR1 SGHTA and CDR2 FQGNSA. Patients had received no treatment of any kind before thyroid surgery. This clone was recorded at least ten times. Its antigen is as yet unknown. Sequenced material: blood. The rearrangement links TRBV7-2 to TRBJ1-1; maybe TRBD1 (6 bases). The receptor's source is a female donor with papillary thyroid cancer or a benign thyroid nodule (not recorded which). Some clones in this sample may be carry-over from other donors' samples. As DNA, the CDR3 is TGTGCCAGCAGCTTAGTAACCAGGGGCACTGAAGCTTTCTTT. Protein sequence: CASSLVTRGTEAFF.